One sample yielded the 17 T cell receptor beta chains listed below, sequenced in a study of T cell responses to AZD1222 COVID-19 vaccine. Method: immunoSEQ multiplex PCR; TCRdb's copy keeps in-frame clones and lacks some. Here the sample spans about 150,000 clones, just over 90% being singletons. The sample was peripheral blood, taken 28 days after the second AZD1222 dose. The receptors stem from an adult who received the AZD1222 COVID-19 vaccine.

This clone was recorded once. The V gene is TRBV19, the J gene TRBJ2-6; 10 bases agree with TRBD1. The CDR3 covers 17 residues. Germline V gene data show CDR1 as LNHDA and CDR2 as SQIVND (reference sequence). Losses at the gene ends were 9 bases for V and 1 base for J; bases not matched to a gene: 9. The CDR3 protein is CASRSDRGTSGANVLTF. The CDR3 DNA reads as TGTGCCAGCCGCTCGGACAGGGGGACTTCTGGGGCCAACGTCCTGACTTTC.

The V call is TRBV5-1, the J call TRBJ2-1, with 8 bases aligning to TRBD2. V lost 1 base to trimming and J lost 3 bases; unmatched junction nucleotides: 6. Germline-derived CDR1 and CDR2 are SGHRS and YFSETQ. The CDR3 has 16 amino acids. The CDR3 region has the DNA TGCGCCAGCAGCTTGACGGCGCGGGAGGTCTACAATGAGCAGTTCTTC. Protein: CASSLTAREVYNEQFF.

The V call is TRBV7-2, the J call TRBJ2-7; TRBD2 aligns across 9 bases. The trim removed 1 base at V and 1 base at J, leaving 5 bases unmatched. The CDR3 spans 16 residues. The germline V gene has CDR1 SGHTA and CDR2 FQGNSA. The CDR3: CASSLGASGESYEQYF. CDR3 sequence (DNA): TGTGCCAGCAGCTTAGGGGCTAGCGGGGAGTCCTACGAGCAGTACTTC.

The count of this clone is one. V gene TRBV7-2 combines with J gene TRBJ1-1, with 8 bases identical to TRBD1. The V segment lost 0 bases and the J segment 8 bases; nucleotides outside the gene matches: 5. This CDR3 has 14 amino acids. CDR1 and CDR2 from the germline V gene are SGHTA and FQGNSA. The CDR3 DNA reads as TGTGCCAGCAGCTTAGCTACAGGGGGAGCGGAAGCTTTCTTT. Its translation is CASSLATGGAEAFF.

This clone was recorded once. This rearrangement joins TRBV10-3 to TRBJ1-2, with 8 bases aligning to TRBD1. CDR3 length equals 15 residues. With V trimmed by 3 bases and J by 8 bases, 11 bases remained unmatched. Germline assignment: CDR1 ENHRY and CDR2 SYGVKD. The DNA for the CDR3 is TGTGCCATCAGTGAACCCGGACAGGGAGAATCGGGCTACACCTTC. This codes for CAISEPGQGESGYTF.

The CDR3 is CASSIQQGIFNEKLFF. CDR3 coding DNA: TGTGCCAGTAGTATTCAGCAGGGGATATTTAATGAAAAACTGTTTTTT. This sequence joins TRBV19 and TRBJ1-4; D perhaps matches TRBD1 (6 bases). V lost 3 bases, J lost 4 bases, and 15 bases lay in between. CDR3 length equals 16 residues. Germline CDR1 is LNHDA and CDR2 is SQIVND (reference sequence). Full variable domain (rest looked up from reference TRBV19 and TRBJ1-4): DGGITQSPKYLFRKEGQNVTLSCEQNLNHDAMYWYRQDPGQGLRLIYYSQIVNDFQKGDIAEGYSVSREKKESFPLTVTSAQKNPTAFYLCASSIQQGIFNEKLFFGSGTQLSVL.

The rearrangement joins TRBV24-1 to TRBJ1-2; D is uncertain. CDR3 length: 12 amino acids. Germline V gene lookup returns CDR1 KGHDR and CDR2 SFDVKD. With 0 bases removed from V and 6 bases from J, the gap between germline ends came to 4 bases. The CDR3 DNA reads as TGTGCCACCAGTGATTTGGGGGATGGCTACACCTTC. Its translation is CATSDLGDGYTF.

The rearrangement links TRBV3-1 (or the pseudogene TRBV3-2) to TRBJ2-5, with D maybe TRBD2 (5 bases). The CDR3 spans 14 residues. Germline V CDR1 and CDR2: LGHDT, YNNKEL (reference sequence). The V gene lost 0 bases and the J gene lost 5 bases, with 10 bases spanning the gap. CDR3: CASSQDYGEETQYF. CDR3 nucleotide sequence: TGTGCCAGCAGCCAAGATTATGGGGAGGAGACCCAGTACTTC.

The V and J genes are TRBV28 and TRBJ1-1, with D perhaps TRBD1 (5 bases). Germline V gives CDR1 MDHEN, CDR2 SYDVKM. The germline V and J ends were trimmed by 2 bases and 10 bases, with 11 bases remaining between them. This CDR3 has 12 amino acids. The CDR3, as DNA: TGTGCCAGCAGTTTAATATCAGGGAGAGCTTTCTTT. This gives the protein CASSLISGRAFF.

V is TRBV9 and J is TRBJ2-2, with 8 bases aligning to TRBD2. Germline lookup yields CDR1 SGDLS and CDR2 YYNGEE. Trimming removed 5 bases from V and 8 bases from J; junction bases left unmatched: 14. The CDR3 consists of 16 residues. The CDR3 loop is CASSAPETSDIGELFF. CDR3 coding DNA: TGTGCCAGCAGTGCACCGGAGACTAGCGACATAGGGGAGCTGTTTTTT.

The chain links TRBV19 to TRBJ1-2; the match to TRBD1 covers 9 bases. The CDR3 sequence is 14 residues long. Germline CDR1 is LNHDA and CDR2 is SQIVND (reference sequence). V lost 9 bases, J lost 8 bases, and 13 bases stayed unmatched. The CDR3 protein is CASLHRGPFRGYTF. CDR3 DNA: TGTGCCAGCCTCCACAGGGGGCCCTTCCGGGGCTACACCTTC.

This chain connects TRBV4-3 to TRBJ1-3; D gene ambiguous. Trimming took 0 bases from V and 0 from J, leaving 6 bases between them. The CDR3 has 15 amino acids. The germline gives CDR1 LGHNA, CDR2 YSLEER. In DNA form, the CDR3 reads TGCGCCAGCAGCCAAGAAGGGAGCTCTGGAAACACCATATATTTT. As protein: CASSQEGSSGNTIYF.

The rearrangement joins TRBV2 to TRBJ1-5; 8 nucleotides line up with TRBD1. Germline V gene sequence: CDR1 SNHLY, CDR2 FYNNEI. The CDR3 is 17 amino acids. Trimming cost V 4 bases and J 0 bases; bases outside gene matches: 8. The CDR3 nucleotides read TGTGCCAGCAGTGGACAGGGGAGCCACGGTAGCAATCAGCCCCAGCATTTT. Residues: CASSGQGSHGSNQPQHF.

Details on this clone: At the DNA level, this CDR3 is encoded by other sequences in the same sample as well. This rearrangement joins TRBV5-5 to TRBJ1-5, with D possibly matching TRBD1 (6 bases). The CDR3 runs 14 residues. Looked up from germline, CDR1 is SGHKS and CDR2 is YYEKEE (reference sequence). Trimming cost V 0 bases and J 5 bases, with 9 bases left between them. Here the CDR3 DNA reads TGTGCCAGCAGCTTGGCGTCAGGGGATCAGCCCCAGCATTTT. Translated, it gives CASSLASGDQPQHF.

Here the CDR3 reads CASSSDRAYEQYF. The CDR3, as DNA: TGTGCCAGCAGTTCCGACAGGGCCTACGAGCAGTACTTC. The chain links TRBV13 to TRBJ2-7, with 7 bases lining up with TRBD1. The ends lost 6 bases at V and 2 bases at J; junction bases unmatched: 4. The germline V gene has CDR1 PRHDT and CDR2 FYEKMQ (reference sequence). The CDR3 has 13 amino acids.

The V gene is TRBV6-2 or TRBV6-3, the J gene TRBJ2-5; 7 bases are shared with TRBD2. The V gene's germline CDR1 is MNHEY and CDR2 SVGEGT. The CDR3 totals 16 residues. V shed 4 bases, J shed 1 base, and the junction held 9 bases outside the gene matches. The CDR3, as DNA: TGTGCCAGCAGTTGGGGCCGGGACTATCCCCAAGAGACCCAGTACTTC. Amino acid sequence: CASSWGRDYPQETQYF.

The rearrangement uses TRBV5-1 and TRBJ2-1; TRBD1 matches at 7 bases. There are 15 residues in the CDR3. The germline CDR1 and CDR2 sequences are SGHRS and YFSETQ. The ends lost 6 bases at V and 9 bases at J; junction bases unmatched: 15. The DNA of the CDR3 is TGCGCCAGCATCGGCCCGACAGGGAGCAATGGTGAGCAGTTCTTC. Translated: CASIGPTGSNGEQFF.